This entry lists 32 T cell receptor beta chains sequenced from one sample in a study of spatial heterogeneity in lung cancer. MiXCR, run by TCRdb on the 5' RACE reads, gives a single entry per CDR3 protein. The table shows fewer than 100,000 distinct CDR3 sequences, with approximately 20% occurring only once. Regarding time point: blood at routine non-recurrence follow-up after resection. Source: PBMCs, taken at follow-up. These receptors were taken from a male donor with early-stage non-small cell lung cancer.

This chain joins TRBV7-8 and TRBJ1-2, with TRBD1 matching 7 bases. CDR3 length: 13 amino acids. With V trimmed by 3 bases and J by 5 bases, 3 bases remained unmatched. Germline V gene lookup returns CDR1 SGHVS and CDR2 FQNEAQ. In DNA, the CDR3 is TGTGCCAGCAGCTTGGGGACAGTATATGGCTACACCTTC. Protein: CASSLGTVYGYTF. Full variable domain (remainder filled in from reference TRBV7-8 and TRBJ1-2): GAGVSQSPRYKVAKRGQDVALRCDPISGHVSLFWYQQALGQGPEFLTYFQNEAQLDKSGLPSDRFFAERPEGSVSTLKIQRTQQEDSAVYLCASSLGTVYGYTFGSGTRLTVV.

The gene calls are TRBV7-6 and TRBJ2-7; a possible D gene is TRBD2 (6 bases). Germline V gene sequence: CDR1 SGHVS, CDR2 FNYEAQ. This CDR3 is built from 13 residues. Trimming pared 3 bases from V and 6 bases from J, leaving 12 bases between. This chain's CDR3 is CASSFGGPAEQYF. The CDR3 DNA reads as TGTGCCAGCAGCTTCGGGGGTCCAGCCGAGCAGTACTTC.

This clonotype occurred a few times. The rearrangement joins TRBV6-1 to TRBJ1-5; 7 nucleotides match TRBD1. The CDR3 runs to 14 residues. Germline CDR1 is MNHNS and CDR2 is SASEGT. The ends lost 6 bases at V and 6 bases at J; junction bases unmatched: 8. The CDR3: CASRRIQGSQPQHF. The CDR3, as DNA: TGTGCCAGCAGAAGAATACAGGGGTCTCAGCCCCAGCATTTT.

There are a few counts of this clonotype. The V gene is TRBV11-1, the J gene TRBJ1-1, with D perhaps matching TRBD1 (6 bases). V was pared by 6 bases and J by 5 bases, with 13 bases between. Germline V lookup: CDR1 SGHAT, CDR2 FQDESV (reference sequence). CDR3 length: 13 amino acids. In DNA form, the CDR3 reads TGTGCCAGCAGTCCGTACAGGGAGACTGAAGCTTTCTTT. Amino acids: CASSPYRETEAFF.

The sample holds a few counts of this clonotype. This rearrangement joins TRBV20-1 to TRBJ2-7, with D unclear. Germline lookup yields CDR1 DFQATT and CDR2 SNEGSKA (reference sequence). The CDR3 runs to 11 residues. Trimming shortened V by 6 bases and J by 5 bases, and 11 bases separated the two germline ends. The CDR3: CSAASSHEQYF. CDR3 DNA: TGCAGTGCGGCCAGTAGTCACGAGCAGTACTTC.

This clonotype appeared a few times. The rearrangement links TRBV7-2 to TRBJ2-3; D might be TRBD2 (5 bases). The CDR3 contains 17 residues. Germline V gene sequence: CDR1 SGHTA, CDR2 FQGNSA. V was cut by 2 bases and J by 4 bases, with 19 bases left in between. CDR3 residues: CASSLLASGRGSDTQYF. CDR3 bases: TGTGCCAGCAGCTTATTAGCGAGCGGCCGGGGATCAGATACGCAGTATTTT.

The chain uses TRBV7-2 and TRBJ2-5, with D perhaps matching TRBD2 (6 bases). Germline V CDR1 and CDR2: SGHTA, FQGNSA. V was cut by 3 bases and J by 4 bases, with 15 bases left in between. The CDR3 contains 15 residues. CDR3 region: CASSFVFGGGETQYF. DNA of the CDR3: TGTGCCAGCAGCTTCGTTTTCGGGGGTGGAGAGACCCAGTACTTC. The variable domain in full, completed from reference TRBV7-2 and TRBJ2-5, reads GAGVSQSPSNKVTEKGKDVELRCDPISGHTALYWYRQSLGQGLEFLIYFQGNSAPDKSGLPSDRFSAERTGGSVSTLTIQRTQQEDSAVYLCASSFVFGGGETQYFGPGTRLLVL.

With respect to this clonotype: It may be a read error: a sequence one base away is much more abundant. The rearrangement uses TRBV6-1 and TRBJ1-2, with 10 bases lining up with TRBD1. The V and J ends lost 3 bases and 2 bases, in that order; junction bases with no gene match: 9. This CDR3 is built from 17 residues. Germline CDR1 MNHNS, CDR2 SASEGT. The DNA for the CDR3 is TGTGCCAGCAGTGACGCTCCTGGGACAGGGGAAAACTATGGCTACACCTTC. Its translation: CASSDAPGTGENYGYTF.

This clonotype has a handful of counts. This chain links TRBV2 with TRBJ1-2, with a tentative D call TRBD1 (5 bases). The germline V gene encodes CDR1 SNHLY and CDR2 FYNNEI. Trimming removed 11 bases from V and 6 bases from J, with 16 bases in between. The CDR3 runs 12 residues. DNA of the CDR3: TGTGCCGGACAACTAAATATGGATGGCTACACCTTC. Protein product: CAGQLNMDGYTF.

The V gene is TRBV6-1, the J gene TRBJ1-3; 9 bases fit TRBD1. Per the germline V gene, CDR1 is MNHNS and CDR2 is SASEGT. The CDR3 runs to 14 residues. V gave up 6 bases and J gave up 6 bases; unmatched junction bases: 6. The CDR3 DNA is TGTGCCAGCAGACAGACAGGGGGGGAAAACACCATATATTTT. As protein: CASRQTGGENTIYF.

This sequence joins TRBV20-1 and TRBJ2-3; 11 bases are shared with TRBD2. Germline V CDR1 and CDR2: DFQATT, SNEGSKA (reference sequence). The CDR3 has 15 amino acids. The CDR3 protein is CSHLGLAASTDTQYF. The CDR3 DNA is TGCAGCCACTTGGGACTAGCGGCGAGCACAGATACGCAGTATTTT.

This clonotype was observed a few times. The chain carries TRBV7-9 and TRBJ1-5, with 9 nucleotides matching TRBD1. The CDR3 sequence is 15 residues long. V trimming: 5 bases; J trimming: 4 bases; junction bases outside the gene matches: 6. Germline V CDR1 and CDR2: SEHNR, FQNEAQ (reference sequence). For the CDR3, the DNA is TGTGCCAGCAGCAGGGGACAGGGCCCTAATCAGCCCCAGCATTTT. It is translated as CASSRGQGPNQPQHF.

The chain joins TRBV6-5 to TRBJ1-4; D unclear. Germline V lookup: CDR1 MNHEY, CDR2 SVGAGI. V lost 2 bases, J lost 3 bases, and 22 bases lay in between. The length of the CDR3 is 19 residues. CDR3 region: CASSYRVPAGSGANEKLFF. The CDR3 coding sequence is TGTGCCAGCAGTTACAGGGTTCCAGCGGGAAGCGGAGCTAATGAAAAACTGTTTTTT.

This clonotype was seen many times. The genes are TRBV3-1 and TRBJ2-7; 7 bases line up with TRBD1. This CDR3 region has 16 residues. Germline V lookup: CDR1 LGHDT, CDR2 YNNKEL (reference sequence). V shed 4 bases and J 2 bases; nucleotides not matched to a gene: 11. DNA for the CDR3: TGTGCCAGCAGCCGGAAGACAGGGTGGTTACCCTACGAGCAGTACTTC. This codes for CASSRKTGWLPYEQYF.

This chain uses TRBV30 with TRBJ1-6; TRBD1 matches 7 bases. This CDR3 has 12 residues. Looked up from germline, CDR1 is GTSNPN and CDR2 is SVGIG (reference sequence). The V segment lost 8 bases and the J segment 11 bases; nucleotides outside the gene matches: 9. CDR3 DNA: TGTGCCCTCCGGACAGGAGATACACCCCTCCACTTT. Translating gives CALRTGDTPLHF.

The chain joins TRBV7-2 to TRBJ1-4; unclear D gene. Germline V gene lookup returns CDR1 SGHTA and CDR2 FQGNSA. The CDR3 is 15 residues long. V lost 1 base and J 5 bases, leaving 11 bases between the germline ends. Here the CDR3 reads CASSLGRTANEKLFF. The CDR3 DNA sequence: TGTGCCAGCAGCTTAGGGCGAACAGCAAATGAAAAACTGTTTTTT.

This clonotype was seen more than once but under ten times. The genes are TRBV20-1 and TRBJ2-1; no clear D. Germline CDR1 and CDR2: DFQATT and SNEGSKA (reference sequence). V was cut by 4 bases and J by 7 bases, with 8 bases left in between. The CDR3 is 11 residues long. This chain's CDR3 is CSATSRNEQFF. CDR3 in DNA: TGCAGTGCTACTTCTCGGAATGAGCAGTTCTTC.

The table lists this clonotype with many counts. The genes are TRBV5-6 and TRBJ1-2; D is undetermined. Germline CDR1 reads SGHDT; CDR2 reads YYEEEE. The CDR3 loop spans 12 amino acids. The V and J ends lost 2 bases and 8 bases respectively, with 10 bases between them. DNA of the CDR3: TGTGCCAGCAGCTTTGAAAGGTCGGGCTACACCTTC. This codes for CASSFERSGYTF.

The chain is built from TRBV10-3 and TRBJ1-2, with D possibly matching TRBD1 (6 bases). Germline V gene lookup returns CDR1 ENHRY and CDR2 SYGVKD. The CDR3 has 14 residues. Trimming cost V 3 bases and J 8 bases, with 16 bases left between them. The CDR3 is CAISDGQGSSGYTF. The CDR3 region has the DNA TGTGCCATCAGTGACGGTCAGGGGTCGTCGGGCTACACCTTC.

This clonotype was detected ten times or more. The chain employs TRBV19 and TRBJ2-6, with 9 bases fitting TRBD1. The ends lost 6 bases at V and 0 bases at J; junction bases unmatched: 0. The germline V gene has CDR1 LNHDA and CDR2 SQIVND (reference sequence). The CDR3 has 15 residues. CDR3 sequence reads: CASRGQGSGANVLTF. The CDR3 coding sequence is TGTGCCAGTAGGGGACAGGGCTCTGGGGCCAACGTCCTGACTTTC.

The CDR3, as DNA: TGTGCCAGCAGTTTATCAATTGGAGGACGTCGGGGCTACACCTTC. Its translation is CASSLSIGGRRGYTF. The rearrangement links TRBV27 to TRBJ1-2; D gene unclear. Trimming shortened V by 0 bases and J by 8 bases, and 16 bases separated the two germline ends. Germline V gene lookup returns CDR1 MNHEY and CDR2 SMNVEV (reference sequence). The CDR3 is made up of 15 amino acids.

This clonotype was found a few times. V gene TRBV12-5 combines with J gene TRBJ2-5; 9 bases fit TRBD1. CDR1 is LGHNT, CDR2 FRNRAP, per germline. V shed 4 bases and J 5 bases; nucleotides not matched to a gene: 11. This CDR3 contains 16 residues. CDR3 nucleotide sequence: TGTGCTAGTGGTTCGCTGGTCTCGGGACAGGGTGAGACCCAGTACTTC. Translating it yields CASGSLVSGQGETQYF.

This clonotype was found a few times. V is TRBV7-9 and J is TRBJ2-5; D tentatively fits TRBD1 or TRBD2 (5 bases each). Germline lookup yields CDR1 SEHNR and CDR2 FQNEAQ (reference sequence). The CDR3 has 15 residues. The V end lost 0 bases, the J end lost 4 bases, and 12 bases lay between the germline ends. The CDR3 coding sequence is TGTGCCAGCAGCTTAGCGGGGGTCGAAGGAGAGACCCAGTACTTC. It codes for CASSLAGVEGETQYF.

This clonotype has only a few counts. The chain joins TRBV5-1 to TRBJ2-1, with a possible D match to TRBD1 (5 bases). Germline V gene data show CDR1 as SGHRS and CDR2 as YFSETQ. The V gene lost 0 bases and the J gene lost 4 bases, with 11 bases spanning the gap. The CDR3 has 15 amino acids. For the CDR3, the DNA is TGCGCCAGCAGCTTGGAAGGGGAACCTTACAATGAGCAGTTCTTC. Its translation is CASSLEGEPYNEQFF.

Only a few counts were recorded for this clonotype. V is TRBV20-1 and J is TRBJ1-1; 8 nucleotides match TRBD1. Germline V lookup: CDR1 DFQATT, CDR2 SNEGSKA (reference sequence). This CDR3 has 15 amino acids. The ends lost 6 bases at V and 5 bases at J; junction bases unmatched: 14. This CDR3 is CSANAPDRGRTEAFF. CDR3 nucleotide sequence: TGCAGTGCCAACGCACCCGACAGGGGTAGAACTGAAGCTTTCTTT.

This clonotype was seen a handful of times. The V and J genes are TRBV24-1 and TRBJ2-1; 9 bases are shared with TRBD2. V gave up 4 bases and J gave up 5 bases; unmatched junction bases: 11. CDR1 is KGHDR and CDR2 is SFDVKD in the germline V gene. The CDR3 contains 17 residues. CDR3 amino acids: CATSDASSGGTHNEQFF. CDR3 coding DNA: TGTGCCACCAGTGACGCGAGCAGCGGGGGGACCCACAATGAGCAGTTCTTC.

This clonotype was observed a handful of times. This chain uses TRBV2 with TRBJ2-7, with TRBD1 as a possible D gene (6 bases). The CDR3 has 13 amino acids. The V end was cut by 7 bases, the J end by 0 bases, with 10 bases between. Germline CDR1 and CDR2: SNHLY and FYNNEI. CDR3 residues: CASMGRGSYEQYF. The CDR3 DNA follows: TGTGCCAGCATGGGCAGGGGCTCCTACGAGCAGTACTTC.

The V and J genes are TRBV12-3 or TRBV12-4 and TRBJ2-2, with 7 bases aligning to TRBD1. This CDR3 has 14 residues. Unmatched junction bases numbered 3, after V lost 1 base and J lost 7 bases. In nucleotides, the CDR3 is TGTGCCAGCAGTTTAGGGACAGGCGGCGGGGAGCTGTTTTTT. Protein: CASSLGTGGGELFF.

The V call is TRBV7-9, the J call TRBJ2-7, with a possible D match to TRBD1 (6 bases). This CDR3 region has 12 residues. The ends were cut back, 4 bases at V and 7 bases at J, with 11 bases in the middle. Germline V lookup: CDR1 SEHNR, CDR2 FQNEAQ (reference sequence). CDR3 residues: CASSSGVGEQYV. The CDR3 coding sequence is TGTGCCAGCAGCTCAGGGGTAGGGGAGCAGTACGTC.

This clonotype was observed a few times. V usage is TRBV7-8 and J usage is TRBJ2-1; D is possibly TRBD2 (6 bases). The CDR3 has 13 residues. Germline CDR1 reads SGHVS; CDR2 reads FQNEAQ. The V end was cut by 4 bases, the J end by 6 bases, with 10 bases between. Here the CDR3 DNA reads TGTGCCAGCAGCTCCCGACTAGGCAATGAGCAGTTCTTC. The encoded protein is CASSSRLGNEQFF.

The chain uses TRBV29-1 and TRBJ2-3; no firm D call. The CDR3 contains 15 residues. Germline-derived CDR1 and CDR2 are SQVTM and ANQGSEA. The V and J ends lost 2 bases and 2 bases respectively, with 14 bases between them. DNA of the CDR3: TGCAGCGTTGAACTCCCCGGACGGGCCACAGATACGCAGTATTTT. This translates into CSVELPGRATDTQYF.

This sequence joins TRBV29-1 and TRBJ2-1; D is uncertain. Germline V CDR1 and CDR2: SQVTM, ANQGSEA. The CDR3 is made up of 13 amino acids. V was shortened by 7 bases and J by 4 bases, with 14 bases between the two germline ends. The chain's CDR3 is CSGAGAVYNEQFF. The DNA of the CDR3 is TGCAGCGGAGCCGGCGCGGTATACAATGAGCAGTTCTTC.